These 15 T cell receptor beta chains were sequenced from one sample in a study of identical twins. One entry per CDR3 protein results from TCRdb running MiXCR on the 5' RACE reads. This sample has around 450,000 distinct CDR3 sequences, with 13% to 15% found just once. These data are also associated with another study on yellow fever vaccine responses in identical twins.

The sample comprised CD4+ T cells sorted from blood. The receptors were gathered from a young woman in good health.

The V and J genes are TRBV4-3 and TRBJ2-1; 7 bases fit TRBD2. The germline CDR1 and CDR2 sequences are LGHNA and YSLEER. The CDR3 has 16 residues. V shed 7 bases, J shed 0 bases, and the junction held 9 bases outside the gene matches. In nucleotides, the CDR3 is TGCGCCAGCACCTGGGGGGGGTTCCCCTCCTACAATGAGCAGTTCTTC. Its translation is CASTWGGFPSYNEQFF.

The J gene is TRBJ2-5, the V gene TRBV5-1, with 10 bases that match TRBD2. The CDR3 is 17 amino acids. The germline CDR1 and CDR2 sequences are SGHRS and YFSETQ. V gave up 0 bases and J gave up 2 bases; unmatched junction bases: 7. The CDR3 sequence is CASSLGSGRPKQETQYF. CDR3 nucleotides: TGCGCCAGCAGCTTGGGTAGCGGGAGGCCTAAGCAAGAGACCCAGTACTTC.

This clonotype was recorded a few times. The chain couples TRBV7-2 to TRBJ2-3; 13 bases line up with TRBD2. The CDR3 has 18 residues. V dropped 0 bases and J dropped 7; count of bases not matched to a gene: 10. CDR1 and CDR2 from the germline V gene are SGHTA and FQGNSA. CDR3 sequence: CASSLAPVTSGGANTQYF. The CDR3 DNA follows: TGTGCCAGCAGCTTAGCGCCCGTAACTAGCGGGGGGGCAAATACGCAGTATTTT.

The chain has TRBV12-3 or TRBV12-4 and TRBJ2-3; 10 nucleotides agree with TRBD2. With 4 bases clipped from V and 2 bases from J, the junction kept 3 bases outside the gene matches. The CDR3 totals 15 residues. The CDR3 is CASSYSGRATDTQYF. CDR3 nucleotides: TGTGCCAGCAGTTACAGCGGGAGGGCCACAGATACGCAGTATTTT.

The CDR3 DNA sequence: TGCGCCAGCAGCTTGGTCGGGGGGGCCCACAATGAGCAGTTCTTC. This sequence encodes CASSLVGGAHNEQFF. The V call is TRBV5-1, the J call TRBJ2-1; 8 nucleotides agree with TRBD2. The length of the CDR3 is 15 residues. Germline CDR1 is SGHRS and CDR2 is YFSETQ. J lost 5 bases, V lost 0 bases, and 4 bases had no gene match.

This clonotype showed up many times. The chain recombines TRBV3-1 with TRBJ2-2, with no clear D. In germline, CDR1 is LGHDT, CDR2 YNNKEL (reference sequence). Trimming shortened V by 1 base and J by 6 bases, and 0 bases separated the two germline ends. The length of the CDR3 is 11 residues. Written as DNA, the CDR3 is TGTGCCAGCAGCCAAGCCGGGGAGCTGTTTTTT. It codes for CASSQAGELFF.

V is TRBV7-6 and J is TRBJ2-1, with TRBD1 as a possible D gene (6 bases). V lost 7 bases to trimming and J lost 8 bases, with 30 bases between them. The germline CDR1 and CDR2 sequences are SGHVS and FNYEAQ. This CDR3 region has 18 residues. The CDR3 region has the DNA TGTGCCAGCACCCCCCGGGCAGGGCCCCTCAGCAGGGGCGATGAGCAGTTCTTC. Protein product: CASTPRAGPLSRGDEQFF.

V is TRBV29-1 and J is TRBJ1-1; D remains unclear. This CDR3 has 14 residues. The germline V and J ends were trimmed by 0 bases and 5 bases, with 13 bases remaining between them. CDR1 is SQVTM, CDR2 ANQGSEA, per germline. The CDR3 nucleotides read TGCAGCGTTGAAGAAGGTAGGTGGCGTACTGAAGCTTTCTTT. Its translation is CSVEEGRWRTEAFF.

This clonotype occurred a few times. V usage is TRBV20-1 and J usage is TRBJ2-5, with D tentatively TRBD1 (5 bases). Germline assignment: CDR1 DFQATT and CDR2 SNEGSKA (reference sequence). V was shortened by 2 bases and J by 5 bases, with 12 bases between the two germline ends. The CDR3 is 13 amino acids. This CDR3 is CSARPSRVETQYF. As DNA, the CDR3 is TGCAGTGCTAGACCCAGCAGGGTGGAGACCCAGTACTTC.

This clonotype was observed a few times. V usage is TRBV20-1 and J usage is TRBJ2-5; TRBD2 aligns across 10 bases. The CDR3 length is 15 residues. J was trimmed by 4 bases and V by 7 bases; bases with no gene match: 12. Germline-derived CDR1 and CDR2 are DFQATT and SNEGSKA (reference sequence). The CDR3 loop is CSVGSGGAFGETQYF. CDR3 DNA sequence: TGCAGTGTGGGCAGCGGGGGGGCTTTTGGAGAGACCCAGTACTTC.

The rearrangement uses TRBV20-1 and TRBJ2-7; 8 nucleotides align to TRBD2. The germline CDR1 and CDR2 sequences are DFQATT and SNEGSKA (reference sequence). The CDR3 is 18 amino acids. V shed 0 bases, J shed 2 bases, and the junction held 15 bases outside the gene matches. Written as DNA, the CDR3 is TGCAGTGCTAGAGATGCGGCGGGAGGCAACACTTATACCTACGAGCAGTACTTC. Translated, it gives CSARDAAGGNTYTYEQYF.

This clonotype turned up a few times. The chain recombines TRBV6-2 or TRBV6-3 with TRBJ2-7; no clear D. Germline assignment: CDR1 MNHEY and CDR2 SVGEGT. Deletions cut 5 bases from V and 6 bases from J, with 20 bases between. The CDR3 extends over 15 amino acids. The CDR3 DNA sequence: TGTGCCAGCAGTAATAACCGCTTGGGTCTGGGCGAGCAGTACTTC. Amino acids: CASSNNRLGLGEQYF.

This clonotype was seen a few times. The gene calls are TRBV5-1 and TRBJ1-1; D might be TRBD1 (6 bases). V lost 0 bases, J lost 4 bases, and 13 bases lay in between. The CDR3 loop spans 15 amino acids. The germline V gene has CDR1 SGHRS and CDR2 YFSETQ. CDR3 protein: CASSLVGGAGTEAFF. For the CDR3, the DNA is TGCGCCAGCAGCTTGGTTGGGGGGGCGGGCACTGAAGCTTTCTTT.

The chain is built from TRBV5-1 and TRBJ2-3; D unresolved. This CDR3 spans 16 amino acids. Between the trimmed V and J ends, which lost 4 bases and 1 base, there was a span of 16 bases. The germline V gene encodes CDR1 SGHRS and CDR2 YFSETQ. The CDR3 is CASSLDGRSRTDTQYF. In nucleotides, the CDR3 is TGCGCCAGCAGCCTGGACGGGCGGTCCCGCACAGATACGCAGTATTTT.

The J gene is TRBJ2-7, the V gene TRBV2; D is possibly TRBD1 (6 bases). Per germline, CDR1 SNHLY and CDR2 FYNNEI. The germline V and J ends were trimmed by 10 bases and 1 base, with 11 bases remaining between them. The CDR3 is 12 residues long. The chain's CDR3 is CATRGASYEQYF. The CDR3 DNA is TGTGCCACCAGGGGAGCGTCCTACGAGCAGTACTTC.